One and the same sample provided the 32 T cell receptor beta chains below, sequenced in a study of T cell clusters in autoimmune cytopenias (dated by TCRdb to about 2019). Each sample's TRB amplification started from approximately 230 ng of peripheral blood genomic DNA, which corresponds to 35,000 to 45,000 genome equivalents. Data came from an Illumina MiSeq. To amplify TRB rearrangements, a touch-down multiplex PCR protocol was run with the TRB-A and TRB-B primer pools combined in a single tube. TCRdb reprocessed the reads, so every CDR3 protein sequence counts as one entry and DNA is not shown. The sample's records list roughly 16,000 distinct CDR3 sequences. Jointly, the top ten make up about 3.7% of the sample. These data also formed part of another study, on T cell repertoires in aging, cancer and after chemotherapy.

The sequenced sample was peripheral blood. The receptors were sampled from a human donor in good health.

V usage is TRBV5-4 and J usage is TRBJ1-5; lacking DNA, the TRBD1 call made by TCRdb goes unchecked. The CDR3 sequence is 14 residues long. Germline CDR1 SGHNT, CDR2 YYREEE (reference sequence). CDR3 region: CASSLWGAGQPQHF. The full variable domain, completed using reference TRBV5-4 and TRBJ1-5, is ETGVTQSPTHLIKTRGQQVTLRCSSQSGHNTVSWYQQALGQGPQFIFQYYREEENGRGNFPPRFSGLQFPNYSSELNVNALELDDSALYLCASSLWGAGQPQHFGDGTRLSIL.

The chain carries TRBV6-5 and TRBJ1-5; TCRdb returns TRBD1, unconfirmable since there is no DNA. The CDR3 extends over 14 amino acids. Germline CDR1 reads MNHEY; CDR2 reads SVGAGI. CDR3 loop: CASSPLSGNQPQHF.

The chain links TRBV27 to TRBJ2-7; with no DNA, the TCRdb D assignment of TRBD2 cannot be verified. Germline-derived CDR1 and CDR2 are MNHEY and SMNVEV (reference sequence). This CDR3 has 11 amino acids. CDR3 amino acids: CASRMGREQYF.

CDR3 in amino acids: CASSLARGAGAAYNEQFF. The V gene is TRBV5-4, the J gene TRBJ2-1; TCRdb picks TRBD1, but there is no DNA to check that call. CDR1 SGHNT and CDR2 YYREEE come from the germline V gene (reference sequence). The CDR3 has 18 amino acids.

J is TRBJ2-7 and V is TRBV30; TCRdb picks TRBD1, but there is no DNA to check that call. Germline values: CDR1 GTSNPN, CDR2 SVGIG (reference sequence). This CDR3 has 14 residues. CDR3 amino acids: CAWSWGRSSYEQYF. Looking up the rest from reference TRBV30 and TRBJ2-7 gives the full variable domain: SQTIHQWPATLVQPVGSPLSLECTVEGTSNPNLYWYRQAAGRGLQLLFYSVGIGQISSEVPQNLSASRPQDRQFILSSKKLLLSDSGFYLCAWSWGRSSYEQYFGPGTRLTVT.

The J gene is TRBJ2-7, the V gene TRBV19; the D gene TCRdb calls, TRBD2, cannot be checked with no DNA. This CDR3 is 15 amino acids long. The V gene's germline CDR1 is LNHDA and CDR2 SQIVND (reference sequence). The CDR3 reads CASSNGLAGLYEQYF.

The CDR3 here is CASSPQGVEQYF. The chain carries TRBV5-6 and TRBJ2-7; the D call of TRBD1 rests on TCRdb alone, since no DNA is present to check it. Per the germline V gene, CDR1 is SGHDT and CDR2 is YYEEEE. The CDR3 contains 12 residues.

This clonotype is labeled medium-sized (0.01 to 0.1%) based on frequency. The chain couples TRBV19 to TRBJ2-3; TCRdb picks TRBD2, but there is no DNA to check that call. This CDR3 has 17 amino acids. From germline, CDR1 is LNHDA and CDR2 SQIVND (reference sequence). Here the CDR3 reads CASSRPGLAGGPDTQYF.

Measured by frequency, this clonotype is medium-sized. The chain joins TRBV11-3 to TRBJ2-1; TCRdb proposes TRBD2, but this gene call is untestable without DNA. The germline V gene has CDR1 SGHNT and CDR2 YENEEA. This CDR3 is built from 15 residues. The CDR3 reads CASSFGSGAYNEQFF. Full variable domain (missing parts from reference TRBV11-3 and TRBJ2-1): EAGVVQSPRYKIIEKKQPVAFWCNPISGHNTLYWYLQNLGQGPELLIRYENEEAVDDSQLPKDRFSAERLKGVDSTLKIQPAELGDSAVYLCASSFGSGAYNEQFFGPGTRLTVL.

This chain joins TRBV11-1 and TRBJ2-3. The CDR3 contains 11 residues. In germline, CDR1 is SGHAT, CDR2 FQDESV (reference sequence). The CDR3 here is CASGGRDTQYF.

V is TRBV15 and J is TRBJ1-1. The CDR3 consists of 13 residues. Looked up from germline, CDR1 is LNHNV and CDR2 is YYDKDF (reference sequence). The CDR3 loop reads CATSRDRRLEAFF.

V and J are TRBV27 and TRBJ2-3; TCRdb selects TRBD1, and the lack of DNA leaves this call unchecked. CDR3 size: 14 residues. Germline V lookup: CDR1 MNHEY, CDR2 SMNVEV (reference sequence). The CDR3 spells CASMGHLRTDTQYF.

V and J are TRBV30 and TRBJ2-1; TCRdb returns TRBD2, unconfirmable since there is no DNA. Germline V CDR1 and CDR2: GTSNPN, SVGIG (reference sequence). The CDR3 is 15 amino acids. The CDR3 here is CAWSIGTSGYNEQFF.

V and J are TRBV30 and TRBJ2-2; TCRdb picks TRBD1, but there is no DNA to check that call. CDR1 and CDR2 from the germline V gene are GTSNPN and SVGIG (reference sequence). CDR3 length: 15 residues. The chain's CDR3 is CAWKGDSSNTGELFF.

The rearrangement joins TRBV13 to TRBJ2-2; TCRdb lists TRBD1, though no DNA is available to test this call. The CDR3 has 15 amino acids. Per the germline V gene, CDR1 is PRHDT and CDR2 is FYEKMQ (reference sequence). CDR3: CASRPMGVRTGELFF.

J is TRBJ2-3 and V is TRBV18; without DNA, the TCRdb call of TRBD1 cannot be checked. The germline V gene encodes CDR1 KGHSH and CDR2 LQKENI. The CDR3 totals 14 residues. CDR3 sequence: CASSRAVGADTQYF.

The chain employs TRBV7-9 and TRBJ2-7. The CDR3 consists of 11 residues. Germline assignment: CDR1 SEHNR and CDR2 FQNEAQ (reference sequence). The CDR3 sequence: CASSLAWEQYF.

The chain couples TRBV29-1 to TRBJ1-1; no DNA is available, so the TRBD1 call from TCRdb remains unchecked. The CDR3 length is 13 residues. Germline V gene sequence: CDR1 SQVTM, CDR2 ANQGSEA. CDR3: CSVRQGEFTEAFF.

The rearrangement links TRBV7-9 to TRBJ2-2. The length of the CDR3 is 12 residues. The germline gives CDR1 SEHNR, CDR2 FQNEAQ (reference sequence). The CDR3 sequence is CASSWDIGELFF.

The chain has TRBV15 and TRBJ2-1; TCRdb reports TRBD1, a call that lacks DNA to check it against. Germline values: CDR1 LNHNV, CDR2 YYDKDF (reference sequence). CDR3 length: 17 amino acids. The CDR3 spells CATSRDRLSSWGGEQFF.

The CDR3 loop reads CASRRTATIEKLFF. The rearrangement uses TRBV6-6 and TRBJ1-4; TCRdb's D call, TRBD1, is unchecked because there is no DNA. Germline V gene lookup returns CDR1 MNHNY and CDR2 SVGAGI (reference sequence). This CDR3 is built from 14 residues.

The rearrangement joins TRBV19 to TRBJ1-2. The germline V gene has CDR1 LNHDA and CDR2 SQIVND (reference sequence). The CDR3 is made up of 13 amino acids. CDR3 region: CASNLGANYGYTF.

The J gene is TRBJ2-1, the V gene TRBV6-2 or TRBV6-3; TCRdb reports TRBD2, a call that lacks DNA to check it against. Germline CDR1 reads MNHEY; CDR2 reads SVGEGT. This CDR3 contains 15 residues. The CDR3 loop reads CASSYGTSGFNEQFF.

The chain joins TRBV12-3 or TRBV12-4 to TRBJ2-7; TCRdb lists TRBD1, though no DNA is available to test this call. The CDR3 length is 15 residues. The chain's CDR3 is CASSLGRGGTYEQYF.

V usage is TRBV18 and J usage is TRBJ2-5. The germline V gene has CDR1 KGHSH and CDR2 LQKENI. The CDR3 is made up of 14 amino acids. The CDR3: CASSPRQAQETQYF. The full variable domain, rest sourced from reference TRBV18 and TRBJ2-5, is NAGVMQNPRHLVRRRGQEARLRCSPMKGHSHVYWYRQLPEEGLKFMVYLQKENIIDESGMPKERFSAEFPKEGPSILRIQQVVRGDSAAYFCASSPRQAQETQYFGPGTRLLVL.

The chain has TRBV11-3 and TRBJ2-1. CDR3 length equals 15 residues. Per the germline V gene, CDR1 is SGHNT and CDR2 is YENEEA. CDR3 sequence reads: CASSSDPTSYNEQFF.

The CDR3 loop reads CASSMIDRKETQYF. The chain joins TRBV19 to TRBJ2-5; TCRdb returns TRBD1, unconfirmable since there is no DNA. The CDR3 has 14 residues. Germline V lookup: CDR1 LNHDA, CDR2 SQIVND (reference sequence).

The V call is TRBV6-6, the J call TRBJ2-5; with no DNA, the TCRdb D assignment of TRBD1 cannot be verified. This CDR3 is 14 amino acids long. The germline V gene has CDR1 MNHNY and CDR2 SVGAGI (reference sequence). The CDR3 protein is CASRRPLLSETQYF.

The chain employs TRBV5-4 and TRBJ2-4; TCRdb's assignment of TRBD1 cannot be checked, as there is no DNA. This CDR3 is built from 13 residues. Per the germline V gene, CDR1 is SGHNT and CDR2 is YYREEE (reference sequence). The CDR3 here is CASSRLPGGIQYF. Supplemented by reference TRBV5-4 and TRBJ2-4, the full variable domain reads ETGVTQSPTHLIKTRGQQVTLRCSSQSGHNTVSWYQQALGQGPQFIFQYYREEENGRGNFPPRFSGLQFPNYSSELNVNALELDDSALYLCASSRLPGGIQYFGAGTRLSVL.

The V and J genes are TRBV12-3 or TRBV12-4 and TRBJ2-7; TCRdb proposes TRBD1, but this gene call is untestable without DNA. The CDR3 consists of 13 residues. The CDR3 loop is CASSSRDRGEQYF.

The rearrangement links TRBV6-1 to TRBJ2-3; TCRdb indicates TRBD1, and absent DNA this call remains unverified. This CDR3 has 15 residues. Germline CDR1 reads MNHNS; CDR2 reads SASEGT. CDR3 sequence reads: CASSDTRGFTDTQYF.

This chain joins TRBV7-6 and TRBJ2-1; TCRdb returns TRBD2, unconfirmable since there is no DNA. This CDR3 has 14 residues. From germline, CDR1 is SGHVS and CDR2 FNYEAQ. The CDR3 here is CASSLERTSNEQFF. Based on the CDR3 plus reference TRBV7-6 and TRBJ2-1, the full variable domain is GAGVSQSPRYKVTKRGQDVALRCDPISGHVSLYWYRQALGQGPEFLTYFNYEAQQDKSGLPNDRFSAERPEGSISTLTIQRTEQRDSAMYRCASSLERTSNEQFFGPGTRLTVL.